These 6 T cell receptor beta chains were sequenced from one sample in a study of blood T cell repertoires in COVID-19. The repertoire was sequenced with immunoSEQ multiplex PCR; TCRdb's copy has only in-frame clones and lacks some. This sample has around 40,000 clones, with about nine tenths found just once. Sequencing was carried out using peripheral blood. The receptor source for this set is a man aged 55 to 70 with active COVID-19.

The J gene is TRBJ2-7, the V gene TRBV9; maybe TRBD1 (6 bases). Germline V CDR1 and CDR2: SGDLS, YYNGEE. This CDR3 comprises 15 residues. The V end was cut by 3 bases, the J end by 2 bases, with 15 bases between. In DNA, the CDR3 is TGTGCCAGCAGCGGCCGGGACATCGCGACCTACGAGCAGTACTTC. This encodes CASSGRDIATYEQYF.

The V call is TRBV25-1, the J call TRBJ2-7; TRBD1 might be the D (5 bases). Germline-derived CDR1 and CDR2 are MGHDK and SYGVNS. The CDR3 sequence is 13 residues long. Trimming pared 2 bases from V and 7 bases from J, leaving 12 bases between. CDR3 in DNA: TGTGCCAGCAGTGAAGATGTCCCAGGGGAGCAGTACTTC. This gives the protein CASSEDVPGEQYF.

V is TRBV5-4 and J is TRBJ1-2; D unresolved. The V end was cut by 5 bases, the J end by 0 bases, with 8 bases between. The CDR3 length is 13 residues. Germline values: CDR1 SGHNT, CDR2 YYREEE (reference sequence). CDR3 residues: CASRMIANYGYTF. The CDR3 DNA sequence: TGTGCCAGCAGAATGATAGCTAACTATGGCTACACCTTC.

V usage is TRBV2 and J usage is TRBJ2-2; weak D call: TRBD1 (5 bases). The CDR3 totals 15 residues. Germline V gene data show CDR1 as SNHLY and CDR2 as FYNNEI. The V gene lost 5 bases and the J gene lost 1 base, with 11 bases spanning the gap. CDR3 sequence reads: CASSSATVNTGELFF. The CDR3, as DNA: TGTGCCAGCAGTTCGGCGACAGTGAACACCGGGGAGCTGTTTTTT.

The V and J genes are TRBV6-5 and TRBJ2-7; 9 bases agree with TRBD1. CDR3 length equals 14 residues. The trim removed 6 bases at V and 5 bases at J, leaving 8 bases unmatched. Germline CDR1 is MNHEY and CDR2 is SVGAGI. CDR3 region: CASSRQGEFNEQYF. The CDR3, as DNA: TGTGCCAGCAGCCGACAGGGGGAATTCAACGAGCAGTACTTC.

The V gene is TRBV19, the J gene TRBJ2-3, with TRBD1 identical over 9 bases. The trim removed 4 bases at V and 3 bases at J, leaving 5 bases unmatched. The germline gives CDR1 LNHDA, CDR2 SQIVND (reference sequence). The CDR3 covers 15 residues. CDR3 in amino acids: CASSKGTGYTDTQYF. The CDR3 DNA reads TGTGCCAGTAGTAAAGGGACAGGGTATACAGATACGCAGTATTTT.